This T cell receptor (beta chain) was sequenced in a study of blood T cell repertoires in COVID-19. The repertoire was sequenced with immunoSEQ multiplex PCR; TCRdb's copy has only in-frame clones and lacks some. Seen here are tens of thousands of clones, approximately 84% observed once, and the top ten hold approximately 11%. Germline lookup yields CDR1 KGHDR and CDR2 SFDVKD. The CDR3 sequence is 14 residues long. Trimming stripped 3 bases from V and 7 bases from J, with 14 bases between. Material: peripheral blood. The TCR comes from a man between 65 and 80 years old with active or convalescent COVID-19. This chain joins TRBV24-1 and TRBJ1-1; the D is unclear. DNA for the CDR3: TGTGCCACCAGTGATGCGGGCAGGACTAGTGAAGCTTTCTTT. As protein: CATSDAGRTSEAFF.